Listed below are T cell receptor beta chains from one sample, sequenced in a study of monozygotic twins with inflammatory bowel disease. TCRdb re-called the 5' RACE reads, yielding one record per CDR3 amino acid sequence without DNA. Reported are approximately 420,000 distinct CDR3 sequences; the ten largest clones contain 2% to 3%. The sample comprised blood. These receptors all stem from a human donor with ulcerative colitis or Crohn's disease, or a healthy co-twin of an affected twin (not recorded which). Each CDR3 is given with its conserved first and last residue.

J gene: TRBJ2-2; V gene: TRBV5-1; CDR3 protein: CASSSLAGDPGTGELFF
J gene: TRBJ1-6; V gene: TRBV4-1; CDR3 protein: CASSQVFRENSPLHF
J gene: TRBJ2-7; V gene: TRBV30; CDR3 protein: CAWKVAFEQYF
J gene: TRBJ2-2; V gene: TRBV19; CDR3 protein: CASRVPGQMAGELFF
J gene: TRBJ2-7; V gene: TRBV12-3/TRBV12-4; CDR3 protein: CASTWGLGEQYF
J gene: TRBJ2-1; V gene: TRBV4-1; CDR3 protein: CASSQDPNPGLPALGAYNEQFF
J gene: TRBJ2-1; V gene: TRBV29-1; CDR3 protein: CSTSQSSYNEQFF
J gene: TRBJ2-7; V gene: TRBV5-1; CDR3 protein: CASSPDGTPSYEQYF
J gene: TRBJ1-1; V gene: TRBV6-1; CDR3 protein: CASPGQGPEAFF
J gene: TRBJ2-2; V gene: TRBV15; CDR3 protein: CATSTHLTGGPGELFF
J gene: TRBJ2-3; V gene: TRBV11-1; CDR3 protein: CASSSTTGWDESTDTQYF
J gene: TRBJ2-1; V gene: TRBV24-1; CDR3 protein: CATSDQRTRRGQSSSYNEQFF
J gene: TRBJ2-3; V gene: TRBV5-4; CDR3 protein: CASSSRTGRPDTQYF
J gene: TRBJ1-2; V gene: TRBV29-1; CDR3 protein: CSVPTGTHKGYTF
J gene: TRBJ2-7; V gene: TRBV7-9; CDR3 protein: CASRPSAGDSYEQYF
J gene: TRBJ2-7; V gene: TRBV10-3; CDR3 protein: CAISRDYANEQYF
J gene: TRBJ2-6; V gene: TRBV11-1; CDR3 protein: CASSLGESRKRGANVLTF
J gene: TRBJ1-5; V gene: TRBV20-1; CDR3 protein: CSARRGTANNQPQHF
J gene: TRBJ2-7; V gene: TRBV10-3; CDR3 protein: CAIRPGTSGSVPYEQYF